The entry below describes one TCR beta chain. The antigen remains undetermined. This entry belongs to a study of OX40 agonist ivuxolimab in advanced cancers. General study points: With doses of 0.1-3.0 mg/kg, partial responders showed among the lowest clonal expansion.

Clones were sequenced by immunoSEQ multiplex PCR, and TCRdb holds only the in-frame ones, with some missing. The sample records 50,000 to 65,000 clones, approximately 90% being singletons. This clonotype originated in an adult with an advanced solid tumor such as melanoma, head and neck, liver or kidney cancer. Sequenced material: CD4+ or CD8+ T cells sorted from blood, taken in a trial of the OX40 agonist ivuxolimab.

CDR3 protein: CASSQDTGELFF. The CDR3 nucleotides read TGTGCCAGCAGCCAAGACACCGGGGAGCTGTTTTTT. The chain carries TRBV7-3 and TRBJ2-2; D gene ambiguous. Deletions cut 5 bases from V and 3 bases from J, with 4 bases between. Germline V gene sequence: CDR1 SGHTA, CDR2 FQGTGA. CDR3 length: 12 residues.